This T cell receptor (beta chain) was identified during a study of blood T cell repertoires in COVID-19. Across the study: Acute and convalescent COVID-19 samples came from the United States, Italy and Spain. The analysed material was cDNA or gDNA that came from T cells, B-cell-depleted T cells, or PBMCs.

Per the study methods: Amplification of reference gene primers was used by the study to estimate nucleated cell counts. Clones were read by immunoSEQ multiplex PCR, and TCRdb kept only the in-frame ones, dropping some. The DNA was the basis for D and trimming; V, J and clone size are from that table. Here the sample spans hundreds of thousands of clones, around four fifths being singletons. V was cut by 4 bases and J by 4 bases, with 5 bases left in between. The CDR3 is 12 amino acids. Germline V lookup: CDR1 SGHAT, CDR2 FQNNGV. In the case of this clone: The sample holds other DNA sequences that translate to the same CDR3.

The source is a woman aged 45-60 years with active or convalescent COVID-19. Sequenced sample: peripheral blood. The chain combines TRBV11-2 with TRBJ1-3; D gene ambiguous. CDR3 in amino acids: CASSYTGNTIYF. As DNA, the CDR3 is TGTGCCAGCAGCTACACGGGAAACACCATATATTTT. The whole variable domain, filled in from reference TRBV11-2 and TRBJ1-3, reads EAGVAQSPRYKIIEKRQSVAFWCNPISGHATLYWYQQILGQGPKLLIQFQNNGVVDDSQLPKDRFSAERLKGVDSTLKIQPAKLEDSAVYLCASSYTGNTIYFGEGSWLTVV.